Sequencing of this TCR beta chain was carried out in a study of blood T cell repertoires in COVID-19. Across the study: Sites across the United States, Italy and Spain contributed samples from acute and convalescent COVID-19. Sample material is recorded as cDNA or gDNA derived from T cells, B-cell-depleted T cells, or PBMCs.

The CDR3 loop spans 13 amino acids. Trimming removed 8 bases at V and 2 bases at J, with 12 bases between. The germline V gene encodes CDR1 MRHNA and CDR2 SNTAGT. In the authors' methods: Nucleated cell counts were estimated from reference gene primer amplification. Sequencing was performed with immunoSEQ multiplex PCR; in TCRdb, only in-frame clones are kept and a portion is missing. V and J calls and clone size are as listed in that table; D and trimming were resolved from the DNA. Among over 150,000 clones listed, approximately 84% were seen once. The chain links TRBV6-4 to TRBJ1-2; a weak D match, TRBD1 (5 bases). This clonotype was obtained from a man aged 65 to 85 with active or convalescent COVID-19. The material sequenced was peripheral blood. DNA for the CDR3: TGTGCCAGCCGCCGGCAGGGCAACTATGGCTACACCTTC. Translated: CASRRQGNYGYTF.